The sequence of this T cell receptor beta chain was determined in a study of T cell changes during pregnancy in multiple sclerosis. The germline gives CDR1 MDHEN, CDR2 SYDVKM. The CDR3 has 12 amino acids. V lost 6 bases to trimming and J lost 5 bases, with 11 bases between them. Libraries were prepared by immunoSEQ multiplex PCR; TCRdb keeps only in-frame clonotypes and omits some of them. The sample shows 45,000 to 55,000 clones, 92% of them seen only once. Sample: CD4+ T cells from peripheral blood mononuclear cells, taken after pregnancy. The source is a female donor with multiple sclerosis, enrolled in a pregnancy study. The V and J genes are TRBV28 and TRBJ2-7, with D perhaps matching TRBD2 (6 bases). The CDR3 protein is CASSPSVDEQYF. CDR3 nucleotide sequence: TGTGCCAGCAGCCCTAGCGTCGACGAGCAGTACTTC.